This TCR beta chain originates from a study of blood T cell repertoires in COVID-19. On the study more broadly: From the United States, Italy and Spain came samples of acute and convalescent COVID-19. Sample material is recorded as cDNA or gDNA derived from T cells, B-cell-depleted T cells, or PBMCs.

In the source study's methods: By means of reference gene primer amplification, nucleated cell counts were estimated. The method was immunoSEQ multiplex PCR; TCRdb's version includes in-frame clones alone and lacks a portion of them. V, J and clone size are taken as reported in that table, and D and trimming were inferred from the DNA itself. The sample lists about 250,000 clones, more than 70% seen once, with roughly 6% in the top ten. The CDR3 runs to 14 residues. The V gene end was trimmed by 3 bases and the J gene end by 3 bases; junction bases not matched to a gene: 4. Germline loops: CDR1 MNHEY, CDR2 SMNVEV (reference sequence). This clone has more than one count but fewer than ten. Seattle patients were enrolled while actively infected and followed longitudinally.

The sequence was obtained from a woman aged 30 to 39 with COVID-19, enrolled during active disease. Sequencing used peripheral blood. The rearrangement joins TRBV27 to TRBJ2-7, with 8 bases that match TRBD2. CDR3 sequence: CASSFRGGNYEQYF. In DNA form, the CDR3 reads TGTGCCAGCAGTTTCCGCGGGGGGAACTACGAGCAGTACTTC.